Below, 16 T cell receptor beta chains from the same sample are listed, as sequenced in a study of Graves' ophthalmopathy and Graves' hyperthyroidism. RNA transcripts were the source from which TCR beta CDR3 regions were amplified. An initial RT-PCR round employing HTBI primers preceded a second-round multiplex PCR. TCRdb re-called the multiplex PCR reads through MiXCR, storing one row per CDR3 protein. This table has about 620,000 distinct CDR3 sequences, about 20% appearing once. The source material was peripheral blood. The receptors shown here come from a woman in her late teens or twenties with stable Graves' hyperthyroidism. Some clones in this sample may be carry-over from other donors' samples.

The table lists this clonotype with a count of one. J is TRBJ2-7 and V is TRBV10-3, with D tentatively TRBD1 (5 bases). Germline V CDR1 and CDR2: ENHRY, SYGVKD. The CDR3 runs to 13 residues. V was clipped by 7 bases and J by 6 bases, with 16 bases between them. Here the CDR3 DNA reads TGTGCCATCACCTCCGACAGATCGGGCGAGCAGTACTTC. Residues: CAITSDRSGEQYF.

This clonotype was recorded many times. This chain joins TRBV4-1 and TRBJ1-1, with D tentatively TRBD1 (5 bases). This CDR3 is 17 amino acids long. Trimming cost V 3 bases and J 4 bases, with 21 bases left between them. CDR1 and CDR2 (germline): MGHRA, YSYEKL. The CDR3 reads CASSQGFPGPRITEAFF. The CDR3 DNA follows: TGCGCCAGCAGCCAGGGTTTTCCGGGACCTCGTATCACTGAAGCTTTCTTT.

The table lists this clonotype with a few counts. The chain combines TRBV18 with TRBJ1-1, with 9 bases fitting TRBD1. This CDR3 contains 13 residues. Germline V gives CDR1 KGHSH, CDR2 LQKENI. J gave up 7 bases and V 3 bases, and 3 bases lay outside the gene matches. The DNA for the CDR3 is TGTGCCAGCTCACCCGGGACAGGGAATGAAGCTTTCTTT. It is translated as CASSPGTGNEAFF. Filled out from reference TRBV18 and TRBJ1-1, the complete variable domain reads NAGVMQNPRHLVRRRGQEARLRCSPMKGHSHVYWYRQLPEEGLKFMVYLQKENIIDESGMPKERFSAEFPKEGPSILRIQQVVRGDSAAYFCASSPGTGNEAFFGQGTRLTVV.

This clonotype was picked up many times. The chain couples TRBV28 to TRBJ2-5; 10 positions agree with TRBD2. This CDR3 is built from 15 residues. CDR1 and CDR2 (germline): MDHEN, SYDVKM. J gave up 5 bases and V 6 bases, and 9 bases lay outside the gene matches. The CDR3: CASRPPSGSGETQYF. The CDR3 DNA follows: TGTGCCAGCAGACCTCCTAGCGGGAGCGGGGAGACCCAGTACTTC.

This clonotype appeared a few times. The CDR3 nucleotides are TGTGCCAGCAAAGGGAGACAGCCTAATCAGCCCCAGCATTTT. Amino acid sequence: CASKGRQPNQPQHF. This sequence joins TRBV2 and TRBJ1-5; D perhaps matches TRBD1 (5 bases). CDR1 and CDR2 (germline): SNHLY, FYNNEI. This CDR3 is built from 14 residues. V was trimmed by 7 bases and J by 4 bases, leaving 14 bases between them.

This clonotype was detected many times. V gene TRBV20-1 combines with J gene TRBJ2-5, with D possibly being TRBD1 or TRBD2 (5 bases each). The CDR3 loop spans 12 amino acids. Germline values: CDR1 DFQATT, CDR2 SNEGSKA (reference sequence). V lost 6 bases and J lost 1, with 9 bases in between. The CDR3 sequence is CSAVGTQETQYF. In nucleotides, the CDR3 is TGCAGTGCGGTTGGGACCCAAGAGACCCAGTACTTC.

The chain joins TRBV20-1 to TRBJ2-3; D perhaps matches TRBD2 (6 bases). V dropped 5 bases and J dropped 2 bases, with 26 bases sitting between them. This CDR3 comprises 18 residues. The germline V gene has CDR1 DFQATT and CDR2 SNEGSKA (reference sequence). The CDR3 is CSALMGPAGLYFTDTQYF. The CDR3, as DNA: TGCAGTGCTCTGATGGGTCCTGCGGGGCTTTATTTCACAGATACGCAGTATTTT.

This sequence joins TRBV20-1 and TRBJ1-1; 7 bases align to TRBD1. Germline assignment: CDR1 DFQATT and CDR2 SNEGSKA (reference sequence). V lost 4 bases to trimming and J lost 5 bases; unmatched junction nucleotides: 7. CDR3 length: 13 residues. The CDR3 sequence is CSATLTGKTEAFF. The CDR3 nucleotides read TGCAGTGCTACTCTGACAGGGAAGACTGAAGCTTTCTTT.

The table lists this clonotype with many counts. The chain has TRBV6-1 and TRBJ2-7; tentative D call: TRBD2 (6 bases). Trimming left V 6 bases short and J 3 bases short, with 12 bases between. This CDR3 is 13 amino acids long. Germline CDR1 reads MNHNS; CDR2 reads SASEGT. CDR3 loop: CASRGTPSYEQYF. The DNA for the CDR3 is TGTGCCAGCAGAGGGACTCCCAGCTACGAGCAGTACTTC.

This clonotype came up many times. The rearrangement uses TRBV15 and TRBJ2-7, with D possibly TRBD1 on 6 matching bases. Germline CDR1 reads LNHNV; CDR2 reads YYDKDF (reference sequence). Trimming removed 3 bases from V and 1 base from J, with 13 bases in between. The CDR3 is 15 residues long. The CDR3 coding sequence is TGTGCCACCAGCAGTCCCGGGACAAGTTCCTACGAGCAGTACTTC. This gives the protein CATSSPGTSSYEQYF.

This clonotype was observed at least ten times. The chain has TRBV12-3 or TRBV12-4 and TRBJ2-5; TRBD1 aligns across 7 bases. The CDR3 has 14 amino acids. With V trimmed by 3 bases and J by 1 base, 2 bases remained unmatched. For the CDR3, the DNA is TGTGCCAGCAGTTTTGAGGGGGCCCAAGAGACCCAGTACTTC. Residues: CASSFEGAQETQYF.

This clonotype was found many times. J is TRBJ1-5 and V is TRBV29-1, with a weak D call TRBD1 (6 bases). The CDR3 runs to 13 residues. V was trimmed by 5 bases and J by 9 bases, leaving 17 bases between them. Germline CDR1 reads SQVTM; CDR2 reads ANQGSEA. The CDR3 protein is CSVSGAGEMPQHF. CDR3 DNA sequence: TGCAGCGTTTCCGGGGCAGGGGAAATGCCCCAGCATTTT.

This clonotype was found many times. This chain links TRBV7-9 with TRBJ2-7; 11 positions match TRBD2. The V segment lost 1 base and the J segment 0 bases; nucleotides outside the gene matches: 5. This CDR3 contains 17 residues. The germline V gene has CDR1 SEHNR and CDR2 FQNEAQ (reference sequence). The CDR3 is CASSLGTSGSGSYEQYF. The CDR3, as DNA: TGTGCCAGCAGCTTAGGGACTAGCGGGTCAGGCTCCTACGAGCAGTACTTC. The variable domain in full, completed from reference TRBV7-9 and TRBJ2-7, reads DTGVSQNPRHKITKRGQNVTFRCDPISEHNRLYWYRQTLGQGPEFLTYFQNEAQLEKSRLLSDRFSAERPKGSFSTLEIQRTEQGDSAMYLCASSLGTSGSGSYEQYFGPGTRLTVT.

The V call is TRBV25-1, the J call TRBJ1-1, with a weak D call TRBD1 (6 bases). The germline V and J ends were trimmed by 3 bases and 11 bases, with 13 bases remaining between them. This CDR3 has 12 amino acids. From germline, CDR1 is MGHDK and CDR2 SYGVNS. DNA of the CDR3: TGTGCCAGCAGTGACCCCGCAGGGGTGGCTTTCTTT. This encodes CASSDPAGVAFF.

This clonotype was observed a handful of times. It is likely a read error, because the conserved phenylalanine at the end of the CDR3 is missing. The CDR3 DNA reads TGTGCCAGCAGTCTCAGGGAGCGGGGGGGAGATACGCAGTATTGT. Translating gives CASSLRERGGDTQYC. This chain joins TRBV12-3 or TRBV12-4 and TRBJ2-3; 10 nucleotides line up with TRBD2. The CDR3 covers 15 residues. V was pared by 5 bases and J by 5 bases, with 7 bases of the junction left unmatched.

The chain employs TRBV12-3 or TRBV12-4 and TRBJ1-1; perhaps TRBD1 as D (6 bases). The CDR3 covers 15 residues. V lost 5 bases to trimming and J lost 5 bases, with 18 bases between them. The CDR3 DNA is TGTGCCAGCAGTCGTTACGGGGGGCTGGGGACTGAAGCTTTCTTT. This encodes CASSRYGGLGTEAFF.